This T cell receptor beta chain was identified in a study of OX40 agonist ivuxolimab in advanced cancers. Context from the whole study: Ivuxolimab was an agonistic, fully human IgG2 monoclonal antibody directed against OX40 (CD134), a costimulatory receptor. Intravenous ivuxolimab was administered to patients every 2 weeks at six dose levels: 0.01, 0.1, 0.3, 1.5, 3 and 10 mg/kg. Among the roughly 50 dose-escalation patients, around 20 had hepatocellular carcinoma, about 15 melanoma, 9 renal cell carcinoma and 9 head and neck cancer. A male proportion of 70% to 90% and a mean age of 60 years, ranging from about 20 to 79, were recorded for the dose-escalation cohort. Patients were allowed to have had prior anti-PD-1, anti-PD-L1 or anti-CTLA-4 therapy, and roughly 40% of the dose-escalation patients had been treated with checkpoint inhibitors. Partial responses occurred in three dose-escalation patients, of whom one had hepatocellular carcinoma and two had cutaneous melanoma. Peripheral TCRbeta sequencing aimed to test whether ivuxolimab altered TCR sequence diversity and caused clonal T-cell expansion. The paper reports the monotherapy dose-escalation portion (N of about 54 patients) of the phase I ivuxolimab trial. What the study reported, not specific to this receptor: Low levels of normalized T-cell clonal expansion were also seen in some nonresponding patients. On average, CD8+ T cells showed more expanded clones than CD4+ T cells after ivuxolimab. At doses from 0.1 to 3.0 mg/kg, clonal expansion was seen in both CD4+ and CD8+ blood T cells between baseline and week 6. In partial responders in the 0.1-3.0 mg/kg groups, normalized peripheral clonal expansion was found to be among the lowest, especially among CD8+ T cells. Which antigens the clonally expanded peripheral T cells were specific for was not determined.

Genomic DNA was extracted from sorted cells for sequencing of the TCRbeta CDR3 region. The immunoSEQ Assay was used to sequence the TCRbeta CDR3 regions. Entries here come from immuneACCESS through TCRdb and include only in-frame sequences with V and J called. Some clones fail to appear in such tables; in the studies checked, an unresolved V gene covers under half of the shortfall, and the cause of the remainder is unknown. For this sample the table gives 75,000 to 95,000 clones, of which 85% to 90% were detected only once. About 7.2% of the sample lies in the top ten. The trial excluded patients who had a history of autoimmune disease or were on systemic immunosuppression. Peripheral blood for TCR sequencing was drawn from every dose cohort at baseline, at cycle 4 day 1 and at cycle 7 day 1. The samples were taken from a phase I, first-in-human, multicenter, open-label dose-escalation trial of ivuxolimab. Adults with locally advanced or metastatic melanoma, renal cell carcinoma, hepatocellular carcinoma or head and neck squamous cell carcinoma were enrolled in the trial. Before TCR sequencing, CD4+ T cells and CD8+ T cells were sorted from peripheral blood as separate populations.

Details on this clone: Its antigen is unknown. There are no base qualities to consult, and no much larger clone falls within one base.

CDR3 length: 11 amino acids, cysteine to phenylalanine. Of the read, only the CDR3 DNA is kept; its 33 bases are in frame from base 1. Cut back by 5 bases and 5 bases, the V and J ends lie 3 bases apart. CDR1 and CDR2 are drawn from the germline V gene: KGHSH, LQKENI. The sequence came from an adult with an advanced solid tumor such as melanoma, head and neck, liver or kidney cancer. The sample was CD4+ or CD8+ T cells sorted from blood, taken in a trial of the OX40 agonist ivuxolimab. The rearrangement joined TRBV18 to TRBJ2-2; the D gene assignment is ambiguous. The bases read TGTGCCAGCTCATGGACCGGGGAGCTGTTTTTT. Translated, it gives CASSWTGELFF.